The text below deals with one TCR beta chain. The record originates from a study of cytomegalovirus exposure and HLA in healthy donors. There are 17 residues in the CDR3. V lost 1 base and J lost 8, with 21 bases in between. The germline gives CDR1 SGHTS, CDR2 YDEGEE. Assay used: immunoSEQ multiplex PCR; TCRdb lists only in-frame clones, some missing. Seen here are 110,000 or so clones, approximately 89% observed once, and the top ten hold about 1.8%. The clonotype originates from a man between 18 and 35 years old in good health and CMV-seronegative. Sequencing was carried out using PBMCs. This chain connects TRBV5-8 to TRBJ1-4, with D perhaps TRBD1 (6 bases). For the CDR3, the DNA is TGTGCCAGCAGCTTGATACAGGGCAAGAGCTCGGGGGAAAAACTGTTTTTT. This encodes CASSLIQGKSSGEKLFF.